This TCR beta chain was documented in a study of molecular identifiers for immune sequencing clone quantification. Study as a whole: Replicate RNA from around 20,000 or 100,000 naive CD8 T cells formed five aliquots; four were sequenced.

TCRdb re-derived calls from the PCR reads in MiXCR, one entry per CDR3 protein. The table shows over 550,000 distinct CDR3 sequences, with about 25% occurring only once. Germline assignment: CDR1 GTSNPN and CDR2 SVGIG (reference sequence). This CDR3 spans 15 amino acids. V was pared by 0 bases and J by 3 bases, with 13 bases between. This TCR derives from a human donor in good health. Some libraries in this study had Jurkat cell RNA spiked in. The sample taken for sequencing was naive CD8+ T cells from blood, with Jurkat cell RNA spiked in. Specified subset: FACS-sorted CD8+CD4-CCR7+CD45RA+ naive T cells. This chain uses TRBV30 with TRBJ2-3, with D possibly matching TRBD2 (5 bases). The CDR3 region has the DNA TGTGCCTGGAGTGTAAGCCTAGCCGGAACAGATACGCAGTATTTT. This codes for CAWSVSLAGTDTQYF.